This T cell receptor beta chain was profiled in a study of blood T cell repertoires in COVID-19. The repertoire was sequenced with immunoSEQ multiplex PCR; TCRdb's copy has only in-frame clones and lacks some. This sample yields around 240,000 clones, of which around 85% are seen a single time; approximately 2% belongs to the top ten. The study counted Cohort 3 donors as recovered given two negative PCRs, clearance, or symptom resolution. Germline V CDR1 and CDR2: SGHNT, YYREEE (reference sequence). There are 16 residues in the CDR3. Trimming removed 2 bases at V and 2 bases at J, with 16 bases between.

The source is a woman aged 45-65 years who had recovered from COVID-19. The chain joins TRBV5-4 to TRBJ1-1; D might be TRBD1 (6 bases). Sequencing was performed on PBMCs or T cells enriched from blood (not recorded which). CDR3 amino acids: CASSFWAGGHNTEAFF. The CDR3 nucleotides read TGTGCCAGCAGCTTCTGGGCGGGGGGGCACAACACTGAAGCTTTCTTT.